A selection of T cell receptor beta chains follows, all from one sample in a study of blood T cells in healthy people across ages. Using its own MiXCR run on the 5' RACE reads, TCRdb lists one record per CDR3 protein. The table has some 700,000 distinct CDR3 sequences, 20% to 25% seen once. The sample consisted of blood. Receptor source: a man in his sixties or seventies in good health. The CDR3 runs from the conserved cysteine through the conserved F or W. The order of the fields is V gene, D gene, clone size, J gene, CDR3 DNA, CDR3 protein. The D gene is left open where the match is weak. Size is omitted from some rows. Given values are once, few, many or a class for expanded clones.

v_gene: TRBV6-6
d_gene: NA
abundance: NA
j_gene: TRBJ2-1
CDR3nt: TGTGCCAGCAGTCTGGGGACTCTTTCACGGCATGAGCAGTTCTTC
CDR3aa: CASSLGTLSRHEQFF

v_gene: TRBV11-2
d_gene: NA
abundance: many
j_gene: TRBJ2-1
CDR3nt: TGTGCCAGCAGCTTGGCCCAGGGGGGGGCCCTCAATGAGCAGTTCTTC
CDR3aa: CASSLAQGGALNEQFF

v_gene: TRBV7-9
d_gene: NA
abundance: few
j_gene: TRBJ2-7
CDR3nt: TGTGCCAGCAGGCCGGGACACTCCTACGAGCAGTACTTC
CDR3aa: CASRPGHSYEQYF

v_gene: TRBV7-9
d_gene: NA
abundance: few
j_gene: TRBJ1-2
CDR3nt: TGTGCCTGCAGCTTAGCATCCGACTACACCTTC
CDR3aa: CACSLASDYTF

v_gene: TRBV20-1
d_gene: NA
abundance: few
j_gene: TRBJ1-2
CDR3nt: TGCAGTGCTGAGACGGGCGCCGGCTACACCTTC
CDR3aa: CSAETGAGYTF

v_gene: TRBV7-2
d_gene: NA
abundance: NA
j_gene: TRBJ2-3
CDR3nt: TGTGCCAGCACTAGGGGGAGATTTAGCACAGATACGCAGTATTTT
CDR3aa: CASTRGRFSTDTQYF

v_gene: TRBV7-3
d_gene: NA
abundance: NA
j_gene: TRBJ2-1
CDR3nt: TGTGCCAGCAGCTACGAACCCAATTCCAATGAGCAGTTCTTC
CDR3aa: CASSYEPNSNEQFF

v_gene: TRBV2
d_gene: TRBD2
abundance: NA
j_gene: TRBJ2-2
CDR3nt: TGTGCCAGCAGTGAAACGGGGGGGTACGGGGAGCTGTTTTTT
CDR3aa: CASSETGGYGELFF

v_gene: TRBV5-1
d_gene: TRBD2
abundance: NA
j_gene: TRBJ2-4
CDR3nt: TGCGCCAGCAGCCCTACTAGCGGGGGGCAAAACATTCAGTACTTC
CDR3aa: CASSPTSGGQNIQYF

v_gene: TRBV7-8
d_gene: NA
abundance: NA
j_gene: TRBJ2-2
CDR3nt: TGTGCCAGCAGCCGAACGGTCGACGGGGAGCTGTTTTTT
CDR3aa: CASSRTVDGELFF

v_gene: TRBV6-6
d_gene: NA
abundance: NA
j_gene: TRBJ2-1
CDR3nt: TGTGCCAGCAATACCCGGGATCCCACAGAGAATGAGCAGTTCTTC
CDR3aa: CASNTRDPTENEQFF

v_gene: TRBV27
d_gene: NA
abundance: NA
j_gene: TRBJ2-4
CDR3nt: TGTGCCAGCAGTTTTTCCCCACAGGTCTTAGGCAAAAACATTCAGTACTTC
CDR3aa: CASSFSPQVLGKNIQYF

v_gene: TRBV14
d_gene: NA
abundance: few
j_gene: TRBJ2-2
CDR3nt: TGTGCCAGCAGGTTACAGGGAGTACCCACCGGGGAGCTGTTTTTT
CDR3aa: CASRLQGVPTGELFF

v_gene: TRBV20-1
d_gene: TRBD1
abundance: few
j_gene: TRBJ1-4
CDR3nt: TGCAGTGCTCCCGGACAGGGAGCAACTAATGAAAAACTGTTTTTT
CDR3aa: CSAPGQGATNEKLFF

v_gene: TRBV7-2
d_gene: TRBD1
abundance: few
j_gene: TRBJ2-2
CDR3nt: TGTGCCAGCAGCCCCGGGACAGCGAACACCGGGGAGCTGTTTTTT
CDR3aa: CASSPGTANTGELFF

v_gene: TRBV6-6
d_gene: NA
abundance: NA
j_gene: TRBJ1-1
CDR3nt: TGTGCCAGCAGAACAGGGAGTGGAACTGAAGCTTTCTTT
CDR3aa: CASRTGSGTEAFF

v_gene: TRBV7-2
d_gene: NA
abundance: many
j_gene: TRBJ2-1
CDR3nt: TGTGCCAGCAGCCCCGGTGGAGAGCAGTTCTTC
CDR3aa: CASSPGGEQFF

v_gene: TRBV7-9
d_gene: NA
abundance: few
j_gene: TRBJ2-3
CDR3nt: TGTGCCAGCAGCTTAGTGACAGGCACAGATACACAGTATTTT
CDR3aa: CASSLVTGTDTQYF

v_gene: TRBV5-1
d_gene: TRBD2
abundance: NA
j_gene: TRBJ2-1
CDR3nt: TGCGCCAGCAGAAGAGGACTAGCGGGAGGCTACAATGAGCAGTTCTTC
CDR3aa: CASRRGLAGGYNEQFF

v_gene: TRBV18
d_gene: TRBD1
abundance: NA
j_gene: TRBJ1-3
CDR3nt: TGTGCCAGCTATCAGGGGGCCGGACCCTCTGGAAACACCATATATTTT
CDR3aa: CASYQGAGPSGNTIYF

v_gene: TRBV18
d_gene: NA
abundance: NA
j_gene: TRBJ2-2
CDR3nt: TGTGCCAGCTCACCAGGAATGAACACCGGGGAGCTGTTTTTT
CDR3aa: CASSPGMNTGELFF

v_gene: TRBV9
d_gene: NA
abundance: NA
j_gene: TRBJ2-3
CDR3nt: TGTGCCAGCAGCAAACGACAGAGCACAGATACGCAGTATTTT
CDR3aa: CASSKRQSTDTQYF

v_gene: TRBV29-1
d_gene: NA
abundance: NA
j_gene: TRBJ2-7
CDR3nt: TGCAGCGTTGTAGACGGAACCTACGAGCAGTACTTC
CDR3aa: CSVVDGTYEQYF

v_gene: TRBV9
d_gene: NA
abundance: few
j_gene: TRBJ2-7
CDR3nt: TGTGCCAGCAGCGTGGATCGACTTGCGCGATTCTACGAGCAGTACTTC
CDR3aa: CASSVDRLARFYEQYF

v_gene: TRBV12-3/TRBV12-4
d_gene: NA
abundance: many
j_gene: TRBJ1-2
CDR3nt: TGTGCCAGCAGCTTGGGGAACTATGGCTACACCTTC
CDR3aa: CASSLGNYGYTF

v_gene: TRBV15
d_gene: NA
abundance: NA
j_gene: TRBJ1-1
CDR3nt: TGTGCCACCAGCAGAGATCGCCCGTCTGAAGCTTTCTTT
CDR3aa: CATSRDRPSEAFF

v_gene: TRBV29-1
d_gene: TRBD1
abundance: few
j_gene: TRBJ2-3
CDR3nt: TGCAGCGTTGCAGGGGGCCTTCGCACAGATACGCAGTATTTT
CDR3aa: CSVAGGLRTDTQYF

v_gene: TRBV10-3
d_gene: NA
abundance: few
j_gene: TRBJ1-6
CDR3nt: TGTGCCATCAGTGACTTGGCAGGCCGGAATAATTCACCCCTCCACTTT
CDR3aa: CAISDLAGRNNSPLHF

v_gene: TRBV2
d_gene: TRBD1
abundance: NA
j_gene: TRBJ1-4
CDR3nt: TGTGCCAGCAGTGTTGGACAGGGGGCTGAAAAACTGTTTTTT
CDR3aa: CASSVGQGAEKLFF

v_gene: TRBV10-3
d_gene: NA
abundance: NA
j_gene: TRBJ1-5
CDR3nt: TGTGCCTCCGGTAACAATCAGCCCCAGCATTTT
CDR3aa: CASGNNQPQHF

v_gene: TRBV25-1
d_gene: NA
abundance: few
j_gene: TRBJ1-4
CDR3nt: TGTGCCAGCAGTGAGGCGGGTTCAACTAATGAAAAACTGTTTTTT
CDR3aa: CASSEAGSTNEKLFF

v_gene: TRBV28
d_gene: TRBD1
abundance: NA
j_gene: TRBJ2-2
CDR3nt: TGTGCCAGCAGCGACGGGACAGGGCTTTTTCGGGAGCTGTTTTTT
CDR3aa: CASSDGTGLFRELFF

v_gene: TRBV3-1
d_gene: TRBD2
abundance: NA
j_gene: TRBJ2-1
CDR3nt: TGTGCCAGCAGCCAAGATCCCAGCGGGATCTACAATGAGCAGTTCTTC
CDR3aa: CASSQDPSGIYNEQFF

v_gene: TRBV19
d_gene: NA
abundance: few
j_gene: TRBJ1-5
CDR3nt: TGTGCCAGTACAGGGTGGATTAGCAATCAGCCCCAGCATTTT
CDR3aa: CASTGWISNQPQHF

v_gene: TRBV7-9
d_gene: NA
abundance: NA
j_gene: TRBJ2-5
CDR3nt: TGTGCCAGCAGCTTATTCCGGGTGGAGACCCAGTACTTC
CDR3aa: CASSLFRVETQYF

v_gene: TRBV6-5
d_gene: NA
abundance: NA
j_gene: TRBJ2-1
CDR3nt: TGTGCCAGCACCCGAGGGGTCAGGGGGGAATACAATGAGCAGTTCTTC
CDR3aa: CASTRGVRGEYNEQFF

v_gene: TRBV20-1
d_gene: NA
abundance: NA
j_gene: TRBJ1-4
CDR3nt: TGCAGTGCTAGAACCCCAGGGGCCGATGATGAAAAACTGTTTTTT
CDR3aa: CSARTPGADDEKLFF

v_gene: TRBV7-9
d_gene: TRBD1
abundance: NA
j_gene: TRBJ1-1
CDR3nt: TGTGCCAGCAGCTTAGGCAGGGGGCTGGCTTTCTTT
CDR3aa: CASSLGRGLAFF

v_gene: TRBV28
d_gene: NA
abundance: few
j_gene: TRBJ2-1
CDR3nt: TGTGCCACCCTGTCTGTAAGGTGGAATGAGCAGTTCTTC
CDR3aa: CATLSVRWNEQFF

v_gene: TRBV7-2
d_gene: NA
abundance: NA
j_gene: TRBJ1-1
CDR3nt: TGTGCCAGCAGCCAGGGACCTCTGAACACTGAAGCTTTCTTT
CDR3aa: CASSQGPLNTEAFF

v_gene: TRBV9
d_gene: NA
abundance: NA
j_gene: TRBJ2-5
CDR3nt: TGTGCCAGCAGCCGAGCAGGGTTCCCAGAGACCCAGTACTTC
CDR3aa: CASSRAGFPETQYF

v_gene: TRBV19
d_gene: TRBD1
abundance: NA
j_gene: TRBJ1-4
CDR3nt: TGTGCCACTTCTTACAGGGGGCCTAATGAAAAACTGTTTTTT
CDR3aa: CATSYRGPNEKLFF

v_gene: TRBV3-1
d_gene: TRBD2
abundance: few
j_gene: TRBJ2-5
CDR3nt: TGTGCCAGCAGCCTCGAGGCCGGGACTACCCTGGAGACCCAGTACTTC
CDR3aa: CASSLEAGTTLETQYF

v_gene: TRBV29-1
d_gene: NA
abundance: few
j_gene: TRBJ1-2
CDR3nt: TGCAGCGTTGAAGATCTAGAGGGAGGCTATGGATACACCTTC
CDR3aa: CSVEDLEGGYGYTF

v_gene: TRBV9
d_gene: TRBD2
abundance: few
j_gene: TRBJ2-1
CDR3nt: TGTGCCAGCAGCAGCACAGCGGGGGGGCTTTACAATGAGCAGTTCTTC
CDR3aa: CASSSTAGGLYNEQFF

v_gene: TRBV7-9
d_gene: NA
abundance: many
j_gene: TRBJ2-3
CDR3nt: TGTGCCAGCAGCGCGCTCTCAGATACGCAGTATTTT
CDR3aa: CASSALSDTQYF